The text below deals with one T cell receptor (beta chain). The data derive from a study of OX40 agonist ivuxolimab in advanced cancers. The CDR3 has 15 residues. Method: immunoSEQ multiplex PCR; TCRdb's copy keeps in-frame clones and lacks some. The sample lists roughly 60,000 clones, about 80% occurring once. Specimen: CD4+ or CD8+ T cells sorted from blood, collected in a trial of the OX40 agonist ivuxolimab. The receptor's source is an adult with an advanced solid tumor such as melanoma, head and neck, liver or kidney cancer. The V gene is TRBV21-1, the J gene TRBJ1-5. TRBV21-1 is an annotated pseudogene. Here the CDR3 reads CASSKGAGSNQPQHF. The DNA of the CDR3 is TGTGCCAGCAGCAAAGGGGCGGGGAGCAATCAGCCCCAGCATTTT.